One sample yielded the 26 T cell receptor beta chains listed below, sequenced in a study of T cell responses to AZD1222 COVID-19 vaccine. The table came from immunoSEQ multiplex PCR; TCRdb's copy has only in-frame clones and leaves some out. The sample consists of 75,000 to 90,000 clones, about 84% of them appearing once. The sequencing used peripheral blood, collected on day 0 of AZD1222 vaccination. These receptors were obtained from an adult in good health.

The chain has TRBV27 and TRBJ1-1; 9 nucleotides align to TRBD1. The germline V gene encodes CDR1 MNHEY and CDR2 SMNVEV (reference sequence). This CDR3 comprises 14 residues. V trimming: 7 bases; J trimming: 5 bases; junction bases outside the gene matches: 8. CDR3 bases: TGTGCCAGCACCCCGACAGGGGGAAATACTGAAGCTTTCTTT. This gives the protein CASTPTGGNTEAFF.

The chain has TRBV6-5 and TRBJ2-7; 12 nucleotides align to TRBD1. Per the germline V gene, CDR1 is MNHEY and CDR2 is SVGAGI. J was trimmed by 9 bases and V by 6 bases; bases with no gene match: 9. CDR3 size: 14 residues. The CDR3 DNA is TGTGCCAGCAGCCAGGGGGACAGGGGGCTTCCGCAGTACTTC. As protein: CASSQGDRGLPQYF.

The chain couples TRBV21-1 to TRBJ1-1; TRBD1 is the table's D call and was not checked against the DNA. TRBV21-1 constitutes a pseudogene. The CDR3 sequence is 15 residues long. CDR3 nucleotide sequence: TGTGCCAGCAGCAAAGGTCGGACAGGGAACACTGAAGCTTTCTTT. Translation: CASSKGRTGNTEAFF.

CDR3 DNA sequence: TGTGCCAGCCGGTACAGGGGACCCACCGGGGAGCTGTTTTTT. It translates to CASRYRGPTGELFF. V is TRBV6-6 and J is TRBJ2-2; 7 nucleotides match TRBD1. CDR1 MNHNY and CDR2 SVGAGI come from the germline V gene (reference sequence). The trim removed 8 bases at V and 4 bases at J, leaving 7 bases unmatched. This CDR3 spans 14 amino acids.

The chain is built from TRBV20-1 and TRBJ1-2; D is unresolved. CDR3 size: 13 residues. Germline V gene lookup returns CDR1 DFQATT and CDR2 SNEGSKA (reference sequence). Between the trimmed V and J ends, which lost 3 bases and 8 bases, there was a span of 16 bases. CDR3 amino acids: CSASLPRTGGYTF. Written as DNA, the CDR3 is TGCAGTGCTAGTCTACCCCGTACGGGGGGCTACACCTTC.

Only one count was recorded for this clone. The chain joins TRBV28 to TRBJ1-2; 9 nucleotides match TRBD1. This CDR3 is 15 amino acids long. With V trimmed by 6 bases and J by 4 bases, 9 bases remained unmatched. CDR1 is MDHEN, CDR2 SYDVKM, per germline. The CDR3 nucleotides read TGTGCCAGCAGCTTAGGACAGGGGAAGGGCTATGGCTACACCTTC. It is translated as CASSLGQGKGYGYTF.

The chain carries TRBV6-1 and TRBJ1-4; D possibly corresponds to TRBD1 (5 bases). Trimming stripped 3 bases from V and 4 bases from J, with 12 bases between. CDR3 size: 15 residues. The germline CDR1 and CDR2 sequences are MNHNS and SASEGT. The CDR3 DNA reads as TGTGCCAGCAGTGAGCCGGGACGCCTTAATGAAAAACTGTTTTTT. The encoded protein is CASSEPGRLNEKLFF.

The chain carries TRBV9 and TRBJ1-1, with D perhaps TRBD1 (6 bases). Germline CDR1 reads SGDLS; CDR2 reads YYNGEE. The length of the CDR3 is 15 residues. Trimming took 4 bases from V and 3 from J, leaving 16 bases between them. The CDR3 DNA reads TGTGCCAGCAGCCCAGAAGGGGGGCCCTACACTGAAGCTTTCTTT. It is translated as CASSPEGGPYTEAFF. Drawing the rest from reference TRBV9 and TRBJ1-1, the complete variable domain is DSGVTQTPKHLITATGQRVTLRCSPRSGDLSVYWYQQSLDQGLQFLIQYYNGEERAKGNILERFSAQQFPDLHSELNLSSLELGDSALYFCASSPEGGPYTEAFFGQGTRLTVV.

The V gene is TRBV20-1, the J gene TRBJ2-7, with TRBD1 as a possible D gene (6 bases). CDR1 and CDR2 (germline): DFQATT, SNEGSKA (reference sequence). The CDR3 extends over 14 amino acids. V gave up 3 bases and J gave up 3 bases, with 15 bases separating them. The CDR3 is CSASPGTFGYEQYF. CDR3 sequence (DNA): TGCAGTGCTAGTCCCGGGACATTCGGCTACGAGCAGTACTTC.

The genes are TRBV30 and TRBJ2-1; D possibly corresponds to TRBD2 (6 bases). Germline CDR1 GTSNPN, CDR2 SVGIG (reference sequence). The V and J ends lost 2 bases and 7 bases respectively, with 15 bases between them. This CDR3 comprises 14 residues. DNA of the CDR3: TGTGCCTGGAGTTTCGGGGCGGGGACGAATGAGCAGTTCTTC. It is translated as CAWSFGAGTNEQFF.

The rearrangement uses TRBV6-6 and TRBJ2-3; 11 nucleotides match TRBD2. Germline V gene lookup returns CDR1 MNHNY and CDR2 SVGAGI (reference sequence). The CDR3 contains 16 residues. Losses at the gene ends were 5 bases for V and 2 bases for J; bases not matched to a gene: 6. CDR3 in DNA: TGTGCCAGCAGTGCCCTAGCGGGAGGCTACACAGATACGCAGTATTTT. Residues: CASSALAGGYTDTQYF.

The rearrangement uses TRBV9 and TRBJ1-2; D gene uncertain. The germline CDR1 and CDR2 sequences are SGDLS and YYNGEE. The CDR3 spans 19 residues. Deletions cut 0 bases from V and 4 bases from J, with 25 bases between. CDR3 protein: CASSVARTHDPAESYGYTF. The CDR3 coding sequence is TGTGCCAGCAGCGTAGCGAGGACCCACGACCCTGCGGAAAGCTATGGCTACACCTTC.

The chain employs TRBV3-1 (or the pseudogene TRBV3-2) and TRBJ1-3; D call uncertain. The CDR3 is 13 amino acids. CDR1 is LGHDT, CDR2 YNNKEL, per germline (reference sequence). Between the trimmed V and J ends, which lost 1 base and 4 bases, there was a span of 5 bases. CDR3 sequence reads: CASSQGLGNTIYF. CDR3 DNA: TGTGCCAGCAGCCAAGGCCTAGGAAACACCATATATTTT.

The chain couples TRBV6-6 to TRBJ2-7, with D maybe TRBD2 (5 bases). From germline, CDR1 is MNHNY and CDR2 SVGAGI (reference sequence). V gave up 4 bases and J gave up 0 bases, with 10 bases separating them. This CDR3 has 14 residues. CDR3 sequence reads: CASSSPEASYEQYF. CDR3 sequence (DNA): TGTGCCAGCAGTTCCCCGGAGGCCTCCTACGAGCAGTACTTC.

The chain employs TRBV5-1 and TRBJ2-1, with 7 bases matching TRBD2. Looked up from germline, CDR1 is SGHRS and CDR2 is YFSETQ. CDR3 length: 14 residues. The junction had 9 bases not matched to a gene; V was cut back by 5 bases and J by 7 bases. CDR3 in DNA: TGCGCCAGCAGGACGTTCATACTAGCGAATGAGCAGTTCTTC. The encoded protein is CASRTFILANEQFF.

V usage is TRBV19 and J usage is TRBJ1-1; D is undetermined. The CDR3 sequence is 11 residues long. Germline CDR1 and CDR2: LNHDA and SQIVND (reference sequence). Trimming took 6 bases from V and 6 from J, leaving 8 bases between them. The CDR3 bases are TGTGCCAGTAGATATTTAGCTGAAGCTTTCTTT. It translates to CASRYLAEAFF.

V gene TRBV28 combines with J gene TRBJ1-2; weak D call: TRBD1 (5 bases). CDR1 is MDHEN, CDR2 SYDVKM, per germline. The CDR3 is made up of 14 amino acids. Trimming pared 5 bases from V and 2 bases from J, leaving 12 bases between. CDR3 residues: CASSLRQQNYGYTF. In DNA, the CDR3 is TGTGCCAGCAGTCTTAGACAGCAAAACTATGGCTACACCTTC.

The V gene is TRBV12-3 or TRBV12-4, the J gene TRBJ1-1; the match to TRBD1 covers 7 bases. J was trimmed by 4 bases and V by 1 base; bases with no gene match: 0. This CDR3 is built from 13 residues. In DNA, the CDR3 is TGTGCCAGCAGTTTAGGACAGGGCACTGAAGCTTTCTTT. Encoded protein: CASSLGQGTEAFF.

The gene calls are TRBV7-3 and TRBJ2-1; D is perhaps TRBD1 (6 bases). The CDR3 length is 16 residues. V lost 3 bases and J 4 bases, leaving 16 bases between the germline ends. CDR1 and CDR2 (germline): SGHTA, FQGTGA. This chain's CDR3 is CASSFLGTSDYNEQFF. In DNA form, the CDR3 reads TGTGCCAGCAGCTTTCTGGGGACAAGCGATTACAATGAGCAGTTCTTC.

The CDR3 coding sequence is TGTGCCACCGGACGAGAGGCAGTCGCTGAAGCTTTCTTT. It specifies CATGREAVAEAFF. This sequence joins TRBV15 and TRBJ1-1; D gene uncertain. This CDR3 spans 13 amino acids. Between the trimmed V and J ends, which lost 8 bases and 6 bases, there was a span of 16 bases. Germline CDR1 and CDR2: LNHNV and YYDKDF (reference sequence).

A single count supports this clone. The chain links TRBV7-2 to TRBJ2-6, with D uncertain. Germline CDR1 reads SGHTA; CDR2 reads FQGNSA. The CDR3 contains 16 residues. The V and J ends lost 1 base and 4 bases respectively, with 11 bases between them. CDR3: CASSLEELLGANVLTF. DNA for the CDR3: TGTGCCAGCAGCTTAGAGGAGCTTCTCGGGGCCAACGTCCTGACTTTC.

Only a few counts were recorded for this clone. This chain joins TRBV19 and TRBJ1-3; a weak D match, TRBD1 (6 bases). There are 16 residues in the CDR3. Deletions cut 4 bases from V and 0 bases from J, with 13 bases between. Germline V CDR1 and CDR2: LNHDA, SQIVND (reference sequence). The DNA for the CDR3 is TGTGCCAGTAGTAAAGGACAGCTCCACTCTGGAAACACCATATATTTT. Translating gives CASSKGQLHSGNTIYF.

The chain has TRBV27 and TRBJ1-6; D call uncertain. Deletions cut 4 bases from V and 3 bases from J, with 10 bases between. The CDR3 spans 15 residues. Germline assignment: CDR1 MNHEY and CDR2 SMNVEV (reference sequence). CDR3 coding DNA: TGTGCCAGCAGTTCTGGCGACTACTATAATTCACCCCTCCACTTT. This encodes CASSSGDYYNSPLHF.

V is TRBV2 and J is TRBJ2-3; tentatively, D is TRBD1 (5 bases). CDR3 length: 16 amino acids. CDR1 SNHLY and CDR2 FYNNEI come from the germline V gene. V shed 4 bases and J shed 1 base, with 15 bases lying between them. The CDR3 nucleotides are TGTGCCAGCAGTGCCCCGGCAGGGTTTGGCACAGATACGCAGTATTTT. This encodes CASSAPAGFGTDTQYF.

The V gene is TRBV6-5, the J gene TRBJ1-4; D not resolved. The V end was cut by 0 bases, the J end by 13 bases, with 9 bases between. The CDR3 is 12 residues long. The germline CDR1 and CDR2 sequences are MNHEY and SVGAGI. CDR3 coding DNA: TGTGCCAGCAGTTACTCTGGAGGGTTACTGTTTTTT. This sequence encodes CASSYSGGLLFF.

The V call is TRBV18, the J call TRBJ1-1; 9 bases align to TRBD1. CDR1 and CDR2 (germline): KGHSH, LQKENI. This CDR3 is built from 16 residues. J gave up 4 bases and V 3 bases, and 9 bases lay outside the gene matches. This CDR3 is CASSPLGTGRGTEAFF. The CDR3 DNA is TGTGCCAGCTCACCGCTCGGGACAGGGAGGGGCACTGAAGCTTTCTTT.